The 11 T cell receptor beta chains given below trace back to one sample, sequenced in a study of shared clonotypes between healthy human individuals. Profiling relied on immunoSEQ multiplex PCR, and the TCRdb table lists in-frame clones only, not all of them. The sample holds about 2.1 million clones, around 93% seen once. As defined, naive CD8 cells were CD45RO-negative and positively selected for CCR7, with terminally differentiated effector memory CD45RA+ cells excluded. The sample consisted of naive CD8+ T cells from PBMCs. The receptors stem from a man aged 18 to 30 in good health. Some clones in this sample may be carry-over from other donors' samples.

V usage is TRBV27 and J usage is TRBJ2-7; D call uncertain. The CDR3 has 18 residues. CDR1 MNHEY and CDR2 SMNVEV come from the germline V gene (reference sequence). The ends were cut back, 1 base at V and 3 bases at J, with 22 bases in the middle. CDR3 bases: TGTGCCAGCAGTTTATATCACCCCTACTCGTCCCCTTACTACGAGCAGTACTTC. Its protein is CASSLYHPYSSPYYEQYF.

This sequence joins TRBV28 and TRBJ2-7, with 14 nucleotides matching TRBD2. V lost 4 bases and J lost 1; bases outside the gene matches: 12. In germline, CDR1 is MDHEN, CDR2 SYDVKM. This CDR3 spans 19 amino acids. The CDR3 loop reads CASSSPSRLAGGQSYEQYF. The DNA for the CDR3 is TGTGCCAGCAGTTCCCCCTCCCGACTAGCGGGAGGGCAATCCTACGAGCAGTACTTC. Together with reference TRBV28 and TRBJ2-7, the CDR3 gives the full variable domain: DVKVTQSSRYLVKRTGEKVFLECVQDMDHENMFWYRQDPGLGLRLIYFSYDVKMKEKGDIPEGYSVSREKKERFSLILESASTNQTSMYLCASSSPSRLAGGQSYEQYFGPGTRLTVT.

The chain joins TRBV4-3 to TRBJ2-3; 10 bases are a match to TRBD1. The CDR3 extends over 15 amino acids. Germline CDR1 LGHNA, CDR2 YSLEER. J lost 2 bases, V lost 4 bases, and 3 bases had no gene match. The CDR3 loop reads CASSPGTGDTDTQYF. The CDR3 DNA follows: TGCGCCAGCAGCCCCGGGACAGGGGACACAGATACGCAGTATTTT.

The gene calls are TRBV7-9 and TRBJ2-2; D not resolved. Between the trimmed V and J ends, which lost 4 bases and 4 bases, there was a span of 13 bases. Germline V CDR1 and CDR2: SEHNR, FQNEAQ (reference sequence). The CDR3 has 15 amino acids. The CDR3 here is CASSSYHSVTGELFF. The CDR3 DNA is TGTGCCAGCAGCTCATACCACAGCGTCACCGGGGAGCTGTTTTTT.

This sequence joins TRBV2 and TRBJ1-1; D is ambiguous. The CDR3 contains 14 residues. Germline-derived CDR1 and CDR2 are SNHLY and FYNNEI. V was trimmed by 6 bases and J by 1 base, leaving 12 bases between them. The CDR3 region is CASRQFGPNTEAFF. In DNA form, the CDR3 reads TGTGCCAGCAGGCAATTTGGACCGAACACTGAAGCTTTCTTT.

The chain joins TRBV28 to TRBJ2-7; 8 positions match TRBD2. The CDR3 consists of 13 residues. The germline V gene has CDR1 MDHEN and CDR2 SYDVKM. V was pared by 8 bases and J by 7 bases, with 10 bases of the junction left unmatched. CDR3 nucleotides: TGTGCCAGCCGAAACCGCGGGGGGCAGGAGCAGTACTTC. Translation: CASRNRGGQEQYF.

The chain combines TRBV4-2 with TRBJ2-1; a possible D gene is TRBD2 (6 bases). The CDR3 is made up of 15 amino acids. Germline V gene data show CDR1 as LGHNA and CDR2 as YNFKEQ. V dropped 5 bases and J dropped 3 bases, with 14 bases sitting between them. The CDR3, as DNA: TGTGCCAGCAGCGTCCCGGGAGCCAACTACAATGAGCAGTTCTTC. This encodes CASSVPGANYNEQFF.

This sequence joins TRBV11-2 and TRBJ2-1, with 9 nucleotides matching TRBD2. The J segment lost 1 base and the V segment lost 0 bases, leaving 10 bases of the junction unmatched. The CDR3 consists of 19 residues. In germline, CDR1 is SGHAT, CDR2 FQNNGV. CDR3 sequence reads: CASSLDTRLAVGSYNEQFF. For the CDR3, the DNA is TGTGCCAGCAGCTTAGATACTCGACTAGCGGTGGGGTCCTACAATGAGCAGTTCTTC.

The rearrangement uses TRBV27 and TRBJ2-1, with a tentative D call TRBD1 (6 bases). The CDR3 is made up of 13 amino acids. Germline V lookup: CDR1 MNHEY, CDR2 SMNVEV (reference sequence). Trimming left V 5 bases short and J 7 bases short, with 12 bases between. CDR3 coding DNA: TGTGCCAGCAGTATAAGTAGGGGGAATGAGCAGTTCTTC. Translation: CASSISRGNEQFF.

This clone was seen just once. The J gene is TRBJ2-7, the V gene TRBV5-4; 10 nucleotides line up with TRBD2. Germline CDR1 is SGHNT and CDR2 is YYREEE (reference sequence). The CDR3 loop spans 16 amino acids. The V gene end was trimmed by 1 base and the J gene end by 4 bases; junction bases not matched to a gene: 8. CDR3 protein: CASSLNSGRARYEQYF. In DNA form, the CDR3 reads TGTGCCAGCAGCTTGAACAGCGGGAGGGCCAGGTACGAGCAGTACTTC.

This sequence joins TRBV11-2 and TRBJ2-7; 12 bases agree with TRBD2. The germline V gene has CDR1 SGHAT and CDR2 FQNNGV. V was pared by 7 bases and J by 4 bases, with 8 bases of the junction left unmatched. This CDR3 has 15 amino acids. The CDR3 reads CASTPGLAGRYEQYF. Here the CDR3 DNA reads TGTGCCAGCACCCCAGGACTAGCGGGAAGGTACGAGCAGTACTTC.